These 3 T cell receptor beta chains were all obtained from the same sample, sequenced in a study of T cell responses to AZD1222 COVID-19 vaccine (dated by TCRdb to the early 2020s). Libraries were built with the immunoSEQ multiplex PCR assay. Here the immuneACCESS table is served through TCRdb, limited to in-frame sequences with V and J called. Missing clones are a known gap in these copies; in checked studies unresolved V genes cover under half, and the rest lacks a known reason. This sample lists around 260,000 clones; about 92% were detected once. The ten largest clones capture around 0.58% of the sample. The time point label, as the study defines it: baseline before first vaccination. The material was peripheral blood, obtained on day 0 of AZD1222 vaccination. The origin of the receptors is an adult in good health.

This chain links TRBV9 with TRBJ2-7, with D perhaps TRBD1 (6 bases). V lost 3 bases, J lost 7 bases, and 20 bases lay in between. The CDR3 spans 15 residues. Looked up from germline, CDR1 is SGDLS and CDR2 is YYNGEE. The CDR3 spells CASSAHPAGAFEQYF. In nucleotides, the CDR3 is TGTGCCAGCAGCGCCCATCCCGCAGGGGCCTTTGAGCAGTACTTC.

The rearrangement joins TRBV15 to TRBJ2-7, with TRBD2 identical over 8 bases. V was pared by 0 bases and J by 0 bases, with 7 bases of the junction left unmatched. The germline gives CDR1 LNHNV, CDR2 YYDKDF (reference sequence). This CDR3 is 17 amino acids long. The CDR3 DNA reads TGTGCCACCAGCAGAGAAAGGGGAGCGGGGGCCTCCTACGAGCAGTACTTC. Residues: CATSRERGAGASYEQYF.

This clone has a handful of counts. The chain uses TRBV3-1 (or the pseudogene TRBV3-2) and TRBJ1-3; 9 nucleotides match TRBD1. The CDR3 length is 15 residues. V lost 5 bases and J lost 2; bases outside the gene matches: 4. Germline CDR1 and CDR2: LGHDT and YNNKEL (reference sequence). The CDR3: CASSSWDRAGNTIYF. DNA for the CDR3: TGTGCCAGCAGCTCTTGGGACAGGGCTGGAAACACCATATATTTT.